Shown below are 27 T cell receptor beta chains from a single sample sequenced in a study of shared clonotypes between healthy human individuals. Only in-frame clones appear in the TCRdb table, and some are missing; sequencing was by immunoSEQ multiplex PCR. Of under 2,500,000 clones listed, 95% are singletons. Source material: naive CD4+ T cells sorted from blood. Documented subset: CD45RA+ positively selected. These TCRs come from a man younger than 30 in good health.

The V and J genes are TRBV5-1 and TRBJ1-6; 9 bases align to TRBD1. This CDR3 region has 16 residues. Germline-derived CDR1 and CDR2 are SGHRS and YFSETQ. Trimming cost V 0 bases and J 7 bases; bases outside gene matches: 5. The CDR3 DNA is TGCGCCAGCAGCTTGGAAGGGGGGACAGGGAATTCACCCCTCCACTTT. Translation: CASSLEGGTGNSPLHF.

The chain carries TRBV4-1 and TRBJ1-1; no firm D call. This CDR3 comprises 11 residues. Germline CDR1 and CDR2: MGHRA and YSYEKL. The V end lost 2 bases, the J end lost 7 bases, and 5 bases lay between the germline ends. CDR3 coding DNA: TGCGCCAGCAGCCAATTCAATGAAGCTTTCTTT. Amino acid sequence: CASSQFNEAFF.

This clone was observed once. The rearrangement joins TRBV18 to TRBJ1-4; D ambiguous. The V end lost 2 bases, the J end lost 0 bases, and 7 bases lay between the germline ends. The CDR3 spans 15 residues. CDR1 is KGHSH, CDR2 LQKENI, per germline. CDR3 DNA: TGTGCCAGCTCACCATGGGCAGCAACTAATGAAAAACTGTTTTTT. Amino acids: CASSPWAATNEKLFF. The full variable domain, completed using reference TRBV18 and TRBJ1-4, is NAGVMQNPRHLVRRRGQEARLRCSPMKGHSHVYWYRQLPEEGLKFMVYLQKENIIDESGMPKERFSAEFPKEGPSILRIQQVVRGDSAAYFCASSPWAATNEKLFFGSGTQLSVL.

V and J are TRBV18 and TRBJ2-5; D is unclear. From germline, CDR1 is KGHSH and CDR2 LQKENI. The CDR3 totals 13 residues. Trimming left V 3 bases short and J 4 bases short, with 9 bases between. CDR3 region: CASSPSSTETQYF. Here the CDR3 DNA reads TGTGCCAGCTCACCGTCTAGTACAGAGACCCAGTACTTC.

This clone came up once. The J gene is TRBJ1-5, the V gene TRBV7-2, with 7 bases identical to TRBD1. The CDR3 consists of 15 residues. CDR1 SGHTA and CDR2 FQGNSA come from the germline V gene. V was clipped by 3 bases and J by 3 bases; unmatched bases: 5. The CDR3 bases are TGTGCCAGCAGCTTTGGGGGGACAGACAATCAGCCCCAGCATTTT. Translating gives CASSFGGTDNQPQHF.

This chain links TRBV28 with TRBJ1-1, with D hard to call. The CDR3 extends over 11 amino acids. V was pared by 6 bases and J by 5 bases, with 7 bases between. Germline V CDR1 and CDR2: MDHEN, SYDVKM. In DNA form, the CDR3 reads TGTGCCAGCAGCGTGCTTACTGAAGCTTTCTTT. Encoded protein: CASSVLTEAFF. The full variable domain, completed using reference TRBV28 and TRBJ1-1, is DVKVTQSSRYLVKRTGEKVFLECVQDMDHENMFWYRQDPGLGLRLIYFSYDVKMKEKGDIPEGYSVSREKKERFSLILESASTNQTSMYLCASSVLTEAFFGQGTRLTVV.

CDR3 region: CASSFGTGVYGYTF. The CDR3 DNA reads as TGCGCCAGCAGCTTCGGGACAGGGGTCTATGGCTACACCTTC. The chain is built from TRBV5-1 and TRBJ1-2; 10 bases agree with TRBD1. This CDR3 contains 14 residues. Germline CDR1 and CDR2: SGHRS and YFSETQ. The junction had 2 bases not matched to a gene; V was cut back by 2 bases and J by 4 bases.

This chain uses TRBV21-1 with TRBJ2-2; TRBD2, the table's D call, was not compared with the DNA. TRBV21-1 is a recognized pseudogene. The CDR3 loop spans 13 amino acids. The CDR3 region has the DNA TGTGCCAGCACAACTACCGGAGGCGGGGAGCTGTTTTTT. Its protein is CASTTTGGGELFF.

J is TRBJ2-3 and V is TRBV30; D uncertain. Germline loops: CDR1 GTSNPN, CDR2 SVGIG (reference sequence). The CDR3 covers 12 residues. V was shortened by 5 bases and J by 1 base, with 7 bases between the two germline ends. CDR3 in amino acids: CAWGERTDTQYF. CDR3 bases: TGTGCCTGGGGGGAACGCACAGATACGCAGTATTTT.

The chain has TRBV25-1 and TRBJ1-2; 9 bases are a match to TRBD1. In germline, CDR1 is MGHDK, CDR2 SYGVNS. This CDR3 is 13 amino acids long. Germline trimming cut 5 bases from V and 5 bases from J; bases unmatched to any gene: 3. CDR3 sequence: CASSFGQGYGYTF. As DNA, the CDR3 is TGTGCCAGCAGTTTCGGACAGGGGTATGGCTACACCTTC.

The V and J genes are TRBV15 and TRBJ1-6; tentative D call: TRBD1 (6 bases). V dropped 0 bases and J dropped 2 bases, with 11 bases sitting between them. This CDR3 spans 17 amino acids. CDR1 LNHNV and CDR2 YYDKDF come from the germline V gene (reference sequence). The CDR3 loop reads CATSRDGGETYNSPLHF. CDR3 DNA: TGTGCCACCAGCAGAGATGGGGGCGAGACCTATAATTCACCCCTCCACTTT. The variable domain in full, with the rest retrieved from reference TRBV15 and TRBJ1-6, is DAMVIQNPRYQVTQFGKPVTLSCSQTLNHNVMYWYQQKSSQAPKLLFHYYDKDFNNEADTPDNFQSRRPNTSFCFLDIRSPGLGDTAMYLCATSRDGGETYNSPLHFGNGTRLTVT.

J is TRBJ1-2 and V is TRBV18; 7 bases match TRBD1. The CDR3 contains 15 residues. From germline, CDR1 is KGHSH and CDR2 LQKENI. Trimming removed 2 bases from V and 6 bases from J; junction bases left unmatched: 9. The CDR3 coding sequence is TGTGCCAGCTCACCAATGGGACAGAGATTTGATGGCTACACCTTC. Its translation is CASSPMGQRFDGYTF.

The chain links TRBV13 to TRBJ2-7; D might be TRBD1 or TRBD2, each matching 5 bases. V shed 5 bases and J shed 3 bases, with 23 bases lying between them. The CDR3 spans 17 residues. The germline gives CDR1 PRHDT, CDR2 FYEKMQ (reference sequence). CDR3 DNA: TGTGCCAGCAGCGTAGTAACCCGATGGGGGACCAACTACGAGCAGTACTTC. It is translated as CASSVVTRWGTNYEQYF.

With respect to this clone: The same CDR3 arises from other DNA sequences in this sample as well. This rearrangement joins TRBV6-6 to TRBJ1-1; TRBD1 might be the D (6 bases). V lost 7 bases to trimming and J lost 4 bases, with 19 bases between them. Germline CDR1 and CDR2: MNHNY and SVGAGI (reference sequence). The CDR3 is made up of 15 amino acids. The CDR3 sequence: CASTLLTGQGTEAFF. CDR3 DNA: TGTGCCAGCACCTTACTTACAGGGCAGGGCACTGAAGCTTTCTTT.

The chain joins TRBV29-1 to TRBJ2-3; the match to TRBD2 covers 8 bases. This CDR3 has 12 residues. Germline lookup yields CDR1 SQVTM and CDR2 ANQGSEA. With 3 bases clipped from V and 10 bases from J, the junction kept 6 bases outside the gene matches. CDR3 loop: CSVESGGAAQYF. The CDR3 DNA is TGCAGCGTTGAGTCCGGGGGGGCTGCGCAGTATTTT.

About this clone: This specimen includes other DNA sequences encoding the same CDR3. This sequence joins TRBV5-4 and TRBJ2-3; TRBD2 agrees at 13 bases. Germline V CDR1 and CDR2: SGHNT, YYREEE (reference sequence). V gave up 3 bases and J gave up 3 bases; unmatched junction bases: 4. The length of the CDR3 is 16 residues. In DNA form, the CDR3 reads TGTGCCAGCAGCTCGCGGACTAGCGGGAGAACAGATACGCAGTATTTT. It specifies CASSSRTSGRTDTQYF.

The chain combines TRBV30 with TRBJ2-5; D possibly uses TRBD1 or TRBD2 (7 bases each). Germline-derived CDR1 and CDR2 are GTSNPN and SVGIG (reference sequence). V was pared by 2 bases and J by 5 bases, with 18 bases between. This CDR3 is 15 amino acids long. The CDR3 nucleotides are TGTGCCTGGAGTCCCCAGGGAGGGGGCTGGGAGACCCAGTACTTC. It translates to CAWSPQGGGWETQYF. The full variable domain, with the rest looked up from reference TRBV30 and TRBJ2-5, is SQTIHQWPATLVQPVGSPLSLECTVEGTSNPNLYWYRQAAGRGLQLLFYSVGIGQISSEVPQNLSASRPQDRQFILSSKKLLLSDSGFYLCAWSPQGGGWETQYFGPGTRLLVL.

The gene calls are TRBV6-1 and TRBJ1-2; the D is unclear. This CDR3 is 16 amino acids long. V lost 2 bases, J lost 3 bases, and 16 bases lay in between. Per germline, CDR1 MNHNS and CDR2 SASEGT. The CDR3 DNA is TGTGCCAGCAGTGAATTGTCCAGGAGAAGTGACTATGGCTACACCTTC. Its protein product is CASSELSRRSDYGYTF.

CDR3 residues: CASSSGPRGQFF. For the CDR3, the DNA is TGTGCCAGCAGCTCTGGTCCGAGGGGGCAGTTCTTC. The chain combines TRBV14 with TRBJ2-1; D may correspond to TRBD1 or TRBD2 (5 bases each). Trimming pared 5 bases from V and 12 bases from J, leaving 14 bases between. This CDR3 comprises 12 residues. Germline loops: CDR1 SGHDN, CDR2 FVKESK.

The chain has TRBV29-1 and TRBJ2-5; 8 nucleotides match TRBD2. This CDR3 has 14 amino acids. Germline loops: CDR1 SQVTM, CDR2 ANQGSEA. V shed 6 bases, J shed 2 bases, and the junction held 8 bases outside the gene matches. The CDR3 coding sequence is TGCAGCGTGGGGAGGGTAGCGGGGCAAGAGACCCAGTACTTC. Translating it yields CSVGRVAGQETQYF. Using reference TRBV29-1 and TRBJ2-5 for the parts outside the CDR3, the full variable domain is SAVISQKPSRDICQRGTSLTIQCQVDSQVTMMFWYRQQPGQSLTLIATANQGSEATYESGFVIDKFPISRPNLTFSTLTVSNMSPEDSSIYLCSVGRVAGQETQYFGPGTRLLVL.

The rearrangement joins TRBV7-2 to TRBJ2-3; perhaps D is TRBD1 or TRBD2 (5 bases each). CDR1 SGHTA and CDR2 FQGNSA come from the germline V gene. The CDR3 has 13 amino acids. The V end lost 5 bases, the J end lost 8 bases, and 14 bases lay between the germline ends. CDR3 loop: CASSTGTRATQYF. The CDR3, as DNA: TGTGCCAGCAGCACAGGAACTAGAGCTACGCAGTATTTT.

The V call is TRBV6-5, the J call TRBJ2-7; D unclear. Germline CDR1 is MNHEY and CDR2 is SVGAGI. This CDR3 comprises 13 residues. Trimming stripped 2 bases from V and 4 bases from J, with 9 bases between. CDR3: CASSYQRPYEQYF. CDR3 DNA: TGTGCCAGCAGTTACCAAAGGCCGTACGAGCAGTACTTC.

This chain connects TRBV25-1 to TRBJ2-7, with 15 bases that match TRBD2. The trim removed 8 bases at V and 4 bases at J, leaving 6 bases unmatched. The CDR3 is 15 residues long. CDR1 MGHDK and CDR2 SYGVNS come from the germline V gene. The CDR3 protein is CASRGTSGRQYEQYF. The CDR3 DNA reads TGTGCCAGCCGCGGGACTAGCGGGAGGCAATACGAGCAGTACTTC.

Regarding this clone: The identical CDR3 is also encoded by other nucleotide sequences in the sample. The chain uses TRBV7-2 and TRBJ2-7, with TRBD2 matching over 8 bases. J gave up 0 bases and V 1 base, and 5 bases lay outside the gene matches. The CDR3 totals 16 residues. Germline values: CDR1 SGHTA, CDR2 FQGNSA. The CDR3 loop reads CASSLVGGGTSYEQYF. As DNA, the CDR3 is TGTGCCAGCAGCTTAGTTGGCGGGGGGACCTCCTACGAGCAGTACTTC.

With regard to this clone: Other DNA sequences in this sample translate to the same CDR3. The chain joins TRBV27 to TRBJ2-7; maybe TRBD1 (6 bases). V lost 5 bases and J lost 3, with 14 bases in between. The CDR3 is 14 residues long. Germline CDR1 is MNHEY and CDR2 is SMNVEV (reference sequence). The CDR3: CASSPLGGSYEQYF. The CDR3 DNA follows: TGTGCCAGCAGTCCACTAGGGGGTAGCTACGAGCAGTACTTC.

The CDR3 protein is CASSVATSGTQNTGELFF. The CDR3 region has the DNA TGTGCCAGCAGCGTAGCTACGTCCGGGACACAGAACACCGGGGAGCTGTTTTTT. This chain joins TRBV9 and TRBJ2-2; D is perhaps TRBD1 (6 bases). Germline CDR1 and CDR2: SGDLS and YYNGEE. CDR3 length: 18 amino acids. Trimming shortened V by 0 bases and J by 1 base, and 16 bases separated the two germline ends.

This chain joins TRBV10-2 and TRBJ1-1; 7 nucleotides align to TRBD1. Germline V gives CDR1 WSHSY, CDR2 SAAADI. Trimming at V came to 7 bases and at J to 0 bases, leaving 8 bases not matched to a gene. This CDR3 has 15 residues. CDR3 in amino acids: CASKYQGGMNTEAFF. The CDR3 nucleotides read TGCGCCAGCAAGTACCAGGGGGGGATGAACACTGAAGCTTTCTTT.